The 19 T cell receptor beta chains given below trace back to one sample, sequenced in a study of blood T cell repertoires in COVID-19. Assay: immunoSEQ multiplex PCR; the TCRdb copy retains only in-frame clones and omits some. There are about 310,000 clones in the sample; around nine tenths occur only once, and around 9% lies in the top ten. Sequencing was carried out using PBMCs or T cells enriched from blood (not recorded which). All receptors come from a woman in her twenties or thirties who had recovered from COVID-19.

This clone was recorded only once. The CDR3 protein is CASSQDHSYGYTF. Written as DNA, the CDR3 is TGTGCCAGCAGCCAAGATCATTCCTATGGCTACACCTTC. The rearrangement uses TRBV14 and TRBJ1-2; D gene uncertain. The CDR3 is made up of 13 amino acids. Trimming stripped 0 bases from V and 4 bases from J, with 6 bases between. Germline lookup yields CDR1 SGHDN and CDR2 FVKESK.

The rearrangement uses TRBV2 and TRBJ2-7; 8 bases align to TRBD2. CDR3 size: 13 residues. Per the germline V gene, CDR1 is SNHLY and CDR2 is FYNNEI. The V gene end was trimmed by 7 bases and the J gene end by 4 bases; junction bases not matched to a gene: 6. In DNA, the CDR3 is TGTGCCAGCATTCCGGGAGGGTTGTACGAGCAGTACTTC. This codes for CASIPGGLYEQYF.

CDR3 DNA: TGTGCCAGCAGTTCCGGTGGGCAGGGGATTGCCTACGAGCAGTACTTC. Its translation: CASSSGGQGIAYEQYF. The V call is TRBV27, the J call TRBJ2-7; tentatively, D is TRBD1 (6 bases). This CDR3 is built from 16 residues. V was cut by 4 bases and J by 2 bases, with 18 bases left in between. The germline V gene has CDR1 MNHEY and CDR2 SMNVEV (reference sequence).

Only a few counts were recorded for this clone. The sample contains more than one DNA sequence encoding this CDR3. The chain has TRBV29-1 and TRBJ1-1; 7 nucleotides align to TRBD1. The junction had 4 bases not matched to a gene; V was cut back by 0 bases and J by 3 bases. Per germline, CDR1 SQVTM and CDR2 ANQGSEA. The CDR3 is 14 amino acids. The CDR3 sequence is CSVEEDREDTEAFF. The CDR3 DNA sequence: TGCAGCGTTGAAGAAGACAGGGAGGACACTGAAGCTTTCTTT.

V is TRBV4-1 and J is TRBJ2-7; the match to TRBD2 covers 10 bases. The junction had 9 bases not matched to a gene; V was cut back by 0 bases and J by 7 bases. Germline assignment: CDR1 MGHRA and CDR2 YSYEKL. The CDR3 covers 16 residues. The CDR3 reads CASSQEPLAGVKEQYF. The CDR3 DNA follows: TGCGCCAGCAGCCAAGAGCCCCTAGCGGGAGTTAAAGAGCAGTACTTC.

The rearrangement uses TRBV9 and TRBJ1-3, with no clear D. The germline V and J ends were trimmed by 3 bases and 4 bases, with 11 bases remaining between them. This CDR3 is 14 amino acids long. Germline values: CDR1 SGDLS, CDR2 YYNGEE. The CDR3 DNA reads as TGTGCCAGCAGCGCCGAGGGTTACGGAAACACCATATATTTT. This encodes CASSAEGYGNTIYF.

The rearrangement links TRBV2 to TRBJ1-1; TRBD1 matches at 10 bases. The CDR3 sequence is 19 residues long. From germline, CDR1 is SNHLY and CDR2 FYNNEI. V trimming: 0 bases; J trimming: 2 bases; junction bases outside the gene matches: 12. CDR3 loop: CASSEALIWGTGENTEAFF. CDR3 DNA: TGTGCCAGCAGTGAAGCCCTAATATGGGGGACAGGGGAAAACACTGAAGCTTTCTTT. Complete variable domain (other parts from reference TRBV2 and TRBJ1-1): EPEVTQTPSHQVTQMGQEVILRCVPISNHLYFYWYRQILGQKVEFLVSFYNNEISEKSEIFDDQFSVERPDGSNFTLKIRSTKLEDSAMYFCASSEALIWGTGENTEAFFGQGTRLTVV.

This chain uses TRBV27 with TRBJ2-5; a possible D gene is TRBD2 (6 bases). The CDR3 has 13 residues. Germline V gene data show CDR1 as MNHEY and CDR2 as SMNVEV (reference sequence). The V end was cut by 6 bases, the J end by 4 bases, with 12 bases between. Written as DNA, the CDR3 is TGTGCCAGCAGCCGACTAGGCAGAGAGACCCAGTACTTC. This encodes CASSRLGRETQYF.

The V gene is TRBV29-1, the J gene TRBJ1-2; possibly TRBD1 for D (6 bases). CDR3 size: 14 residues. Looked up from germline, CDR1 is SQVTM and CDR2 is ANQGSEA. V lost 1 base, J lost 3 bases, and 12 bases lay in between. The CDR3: CSVEVTGRDYGYTF. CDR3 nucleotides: TGCAGCGTTGAAGTTACAGGGCGGGACTATGGCTACACCTTC.

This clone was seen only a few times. The CDR3 DNA sequence: TGCGCCAGCAGCCCAAGACTAGCGGGTGTCGATGAGCAGTTCTTC. As protein: CASSPRLAGVDEQFF. V usage is TRBV4-1 and J usage is TRBJ2-1; 10 bases map to TRBD2. V was pared by 4 bases and J by 8 bases, with 8 bases of the junction left unmatched. This CDR3 region has 15 residues. Germline-derived CDR1 and CDR2 are MGHRA and YSYEKL.

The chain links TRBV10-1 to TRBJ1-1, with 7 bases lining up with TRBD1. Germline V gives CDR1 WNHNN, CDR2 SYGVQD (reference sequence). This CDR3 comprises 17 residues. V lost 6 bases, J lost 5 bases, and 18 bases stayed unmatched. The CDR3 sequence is CASSDRAATGFQTEAFF. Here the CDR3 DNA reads TGCGCCAGCAGCGACCGCGCCGCGACAGGGTTTCAGACTGAAGCTTTCTTT.

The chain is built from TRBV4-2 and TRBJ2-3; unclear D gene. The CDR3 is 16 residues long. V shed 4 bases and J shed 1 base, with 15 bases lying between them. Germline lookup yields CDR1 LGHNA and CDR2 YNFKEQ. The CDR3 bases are TGTGCCAGCAGCCGTGCCCTCCGTGCGCGCACAGATACGCAGTATTTT. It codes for CASSRALRARTDTQYF.

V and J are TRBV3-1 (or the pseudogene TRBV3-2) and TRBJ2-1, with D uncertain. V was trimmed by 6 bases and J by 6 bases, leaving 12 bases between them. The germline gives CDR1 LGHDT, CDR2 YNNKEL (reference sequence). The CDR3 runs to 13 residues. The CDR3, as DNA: TGTGCCAGCAGTCCTACTACTATCAATGAGCAGTTCTTC. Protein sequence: CASSPTTINEQFF.

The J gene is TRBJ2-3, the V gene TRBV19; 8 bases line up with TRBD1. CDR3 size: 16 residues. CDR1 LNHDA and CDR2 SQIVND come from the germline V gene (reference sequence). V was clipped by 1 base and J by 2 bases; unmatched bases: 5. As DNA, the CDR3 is TGTGCCAGTAGTATAGTCACGGGACAGGACACAGATACGCAGTATTTT. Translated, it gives CASSIVTGQDTDTQYF. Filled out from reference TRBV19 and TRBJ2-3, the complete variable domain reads DGGITQSPKYLFRKEGQNVTLSCEQNLNHDAMYWYRQDPGQGLRLIYYSQIVNDFQKGDIAEGYSVSREKKESFPLTVTSAQKNPTAFYLCASSIVTGQDTDTQYFGPGTRLTVL.

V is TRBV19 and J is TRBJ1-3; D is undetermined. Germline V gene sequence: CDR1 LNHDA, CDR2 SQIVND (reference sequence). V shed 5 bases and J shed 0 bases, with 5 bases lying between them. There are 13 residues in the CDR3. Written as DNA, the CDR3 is TGTGCCAGTAGTCAGAACTCTGGAAACACCATATATTTT. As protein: CASSQNSGNTIYF.

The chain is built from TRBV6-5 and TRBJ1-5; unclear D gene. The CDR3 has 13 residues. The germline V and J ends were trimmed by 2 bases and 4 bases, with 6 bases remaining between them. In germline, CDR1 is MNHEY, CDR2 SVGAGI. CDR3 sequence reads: CASSYERNQPQHF. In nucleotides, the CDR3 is TGTGCCAGCAGTTACGAACGGAATCAGCCCCAGCATTTT.

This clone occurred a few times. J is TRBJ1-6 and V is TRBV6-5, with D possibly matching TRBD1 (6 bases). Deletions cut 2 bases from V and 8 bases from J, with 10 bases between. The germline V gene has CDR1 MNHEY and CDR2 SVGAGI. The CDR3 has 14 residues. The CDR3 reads CASSYVSGDSPLHF. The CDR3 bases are TGTGCCAGCAGTTACGTCTCAGGGGATTCACCCCTCCACTTT.

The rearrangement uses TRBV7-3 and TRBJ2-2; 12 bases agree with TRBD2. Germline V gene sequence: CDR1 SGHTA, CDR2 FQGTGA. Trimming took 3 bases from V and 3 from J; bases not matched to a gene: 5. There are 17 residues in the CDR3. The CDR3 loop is CASSFTTSGSYTGELFF. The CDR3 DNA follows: TGTGCCAGCAGCTTCACGACTAGCGGGAGTTACACCGGGGAGCTGTTTTTT.

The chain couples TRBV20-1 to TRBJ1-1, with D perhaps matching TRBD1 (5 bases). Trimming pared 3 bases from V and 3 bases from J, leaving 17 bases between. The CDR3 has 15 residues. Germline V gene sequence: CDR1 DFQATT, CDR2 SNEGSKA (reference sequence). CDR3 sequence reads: CSASPGIQGYTEAFF. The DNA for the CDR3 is TGCAGTGCTAGTCCTGGTATCCAGGGTTACACTGAAGCTTTCTTT.